Following are 16 T cell receptor beta chains from one sample sequenced in a study of blood T cell repertoires in COVID-19. Clones were read by immunoSEQ multiplex PCR, and TCRdb kept only the in-frame ones, dropping some. Of 240,000 or so clones in the sample, under 85% are singletons; the top ten hold roughly 1.9%. Sequencing used peripheral blood. The receptor set was obtained from a man younger than 45 who had recovered from COVID-19.

The chain recombines TRBV2 with TRBJ2-2; 9 bases fit TRBD2. The germline gives CDR1 SNHLY, CDR2 FYNNEI. CDR3 length equals 16 residues. Germline trimming cut 3 bases from V and 5 bases from J; bases unmatched to any gene: 7. The CDR3 DNA follows: TGTGCCAGCAGTGAGCGGGGGGGCCGGGTAACCGGGGAGCTGTTTTTT. Translated, it gives CASSERGGRVTGELFF.

This clone was seen more than once but under ten times. The chain carries TRBV7-2 and TRBJ1-3; D is undetermined. V dropped 2 bases and J dropped 0 bases, with 11 bases sitting between them. Germline CDR1 SGHTA, CDR2 FQGNSA. The CDR3 has 16 residues. The CDR3 DNA follows: TGTGCCAGCAGCTTATCCAGGCCTAACTCTGGAAACACCATATATTTT. Amino acid sequence: CASSLSRPNSGNTIYF.

The V and J genes are TRBV7-2 and TRBJ2-2; 12 bases are shared with TRBD2. The germline V gene encodes CDR1 SGHTA and CDR2 FQGNSA. V lost 5 bases, J lost 4 bases, and 2 bases stayed unmatched. The CDR3 runs 15 residues. CDR3 coding DNA: TGTGCCAGCAGCCCGACTAGCGGGGGCACCGGGGAGCTGTTTTTT. Translated: CASSPTSGGTGELFF.

The rearrangement joins TRBV6-6 to TRBJ1-5, with unresolved D. This CDR3 comprises 13 residues. Trimming cost V 7 bases and J 5 bases, with 12 bases left between them. Germline assignment: CDR1 MNHNY and CDR2 SVGAGI (reference sequence). CDR3 in amino acids: CASNPSTDQPQHF. The CDR3 DNA sequence: TGTGCCAGCAACCCCTCAACGGATCAGCCCCAGCATTTT.

Turning to this clone: The sample contains more than one DNA sequence encoding this CDR3. The CDR3 is CSAEGGSTDTQYF. The DNA for the CDR3 is TGCAGCGCCGAGGGGGGGAGCACAGATACGCAGTATTTT. This rearrangement joins TRBV29-1 to TRBJ2-3; possible D gene TRBD2, 7 bases. The CDR3 covers 13 residues. With 7 bases removed from V and 0 bases from J, the gap between germline ends came to 11 bases. Germline assignment: CDR1 SQVTM and CDR2 ANQGSEA.

The rearrangement joins TRBV27 to TRBJ2-5; the D is unclear. Germline CDR1 is MNHEY and CDR2 is SMNVEV (reference sequence). This CDR3 is built from 15 residues. The ends were cut back, 4 bases at V and 2 bases at J, with 14 bases in the middle. CDR3 DNA: TGTGCCAGCAGTTACCTAACTGGGCAGCAAGAGACCCAGTACTTC. Its translation: CASSYLTGQQETQYF.

V gene TRBV6-5 combines with J gene TRBJ2-3, with D tentatively TRBD2 (5 bases). Trimming shortened V by 6 bases and J by 0 bases, and 13 bases separated the two germline ends. The CDR3 contains 15 residues. Looked up from germline, CDR1 is MNHEY and CDR2 is SVGAGI. This chain's CDR3 is CASSPGLGSTDTQYF. The CDR3 nucleotides are TGTGCCAGCAGCCCAGGACTGGGGAGCACAGATACGCAGTATTTT.

The gene calls are TRBV28 and TRBJ2-5, with D possibly matching TRBD1 (5 bases). The ends were cut back, 3 bases at V and 2 bases at J, with 13 bases in the middle. The CDR3 extends over 15 amino acids. The germline CDR1 and CDR2 sequences are MDHEN and SYDVKM. Here the CDR3 DNA reads TGTGCCAGCAGTTTTCCAGGGATTTTACAAGAGACCCAGTACTTC. Translation gives CASSFPGILQETQYF.

This chain uses TRBV11-2 with TRBJ2-3; tentative D call: TRBD1 (5 bases). The germline CDR1 and CDR2 sequences are SGHAT and FQNNGV. The CDR3 contains 15 residues. Deletions cut 2 bases from V and 0 bases from J, with 9 bases between. The CDR3, as DNA: TGTGCCAGCAGCTTACAACAGGCTAGCACAGATACGCAGTATTTT. Its translation is CASSLQQASTDTQYF.

This chain uses TRBV27 with TRBJ1-6; no clear D. There are 13 residues in the CDR3. Germline loops: CDR1 MNHEY, CDR2 SMNVEV (reference sequence). V was shortened by 5 bases and J by 5 bases, with 7 bases between the two germline ends. DNA for the CDR3: TGTGCCAGCAGTCAGCAGGATAATTCACCCCTCCACTTT. Translated, it gives CASSQQDNSPLHF.

The chain combines TRBV7-9 with TRBJ2-5; D is ambiguous. The CDR3 has 13 residues. CDR1 is SEHNR and CDR2 is FQNEAQ in the germline V gene (reference sequence). V lost 3 bases and J 5 bases, leaving 10 bases between the germline ends. The CDR3 spells CASSLRFRETQYF. The CDR3 nucleotides read TGTGCCAGCAGCTTGAGGTTTCGGGAGACCCAGTACTTC.

Only a few counts were recorded for this clone. This chain connects TRBV12-3 or TRBV12-4 to TRBJ2-3, with no clear D. Trimming cost V 9 bases and J 0 bases, with 10 bases left between them. This CDR3 region has 13 residues. The DNA of the CDR3 is TGTGCCAGTCAGGTCTCTAGCACAGATACGCAGTATTTT. Its protein is CASQVSSTDTQYF.

The chain recombines TRBV6-5 with TRBJ2-1, with 11 nucleotides matching TRBD2. Germline-derived CDR1 and CDR2 are MNHEY and SVGAGI. The CDR3 covers 16 residues. The V segment lost 0 bases and the J segment 8 bases; nucleotides outside the gene matches: 6. CDR3 sequence reads: CASSYSRTSGFDEQFF. The CDR3 nucleotides read TGTGCCAGCAGTTACTCAAGGACTAGCGGGTTCGATGAGCAGTTCTTC.

J is TRBJ1-1 and V is TRBV5-1, with TRBD1 identical over 11 bases. CDR3 length equals 14 residues. The germline CDR1 and CDR2 sequences are SGHRS and YFSETQ. Trimming took 4 bases from V and 5 from J; bases not matched to a gene: 4. The CDR3 bases are TGCGCCAGCAGCCCAGGGACAGGGGGAACTGAAGCTTTCTTT. The encoded protein is CASSPGTGGTEAFF. The full variable domain, completed using reference TRBV5-1 and TRBJ1-1, is KAGVTQTPRYLIKTRGQQVTLSCSPISGHRSVSWYQQTPGQGLQFLFEYFSETQRNKGNFPGRFSGRQFSNSRSEMNVSTLELGDSALYLCASSPGTGGTEAFFGQGTRLTVV.

The chain uses TRBV7-2 and TRBJ2-1; D not resolved. CDR1 SGHTA and CDR2 FQGNSA come from the germline V gene. This CDR3 has 13 amino acids. V lost 5 bases to trimming and J lost 0 bases, with 5 bases between them. The CDR3 DNA reads TGTGCCAGCAGCCCCAGCTCCTACAATGAGCAGTTCTTC. As protein: CASSPSSYNEQFF.

This chain joins TRBV6-6 and TRBJ1-4; 8 nucleotides line up with TRBD1. CDR1 is MNHNY, CDR2 SVGAGI, per germline (reference sequence). V shed 3 bases and J 4 bases; nucleotides not matched to a gene: 4. This CDR3 has 15 residues. The CDR3 sequence is CASSYGQGGNEKLFF. The CDR3 bases are TGTGCCAGCAGTTATGGACAGGGCGGTAATGAAAAACTGTTTTTT.